The 10 T cell receptor beta chains in this list originate from one sample, sequenced in a study of cytomegalovirus exposure and HLA in healthy donors. This PCR relied on a set of 60 Vbeta primers and 13 Jbeta primers. Libraries were prepared by immunoSEQ multiplex PCR; TCRdb keeps only in-frame clonotypes and omits some of them. The profile shows more than 200,000 clones, approximately 80% of them singletons. The sequencing sample was made of PBMCs. Receptors originate from a girl aged 2-10 years in good health and CMV-seronegative.

V is TRBV13 and J is TRBJ1-1; D remains ambiguous. The CDR3 length is 12 residues. V gave up 2 bases and J gave up 7 bases, with 8 bases separating them. CDR1 is PRHDT and CDR2 is FYEKMQ in the germline V gene (reference sequence). CDR3 residues: CASSLSGNEAFF. CDR3 DNA: TGTGCCAGCAGCTTATCAGGAAATGAAGCTTTCTTT.

This sequence joins TRBV2 and TRBJ1-4, with TRBD1 matching 8 bases. J lost 7 bases, V lost 7 bases, and 11 bases had no gene match. This CDR3 comprises 15 residues. The germline V gene encodes CDR1 SNHLY and CDR2 FYNNEI. The CDR3 nucleotides are TGTGCCAGCACTGGGACCGGGACAGGTAGTGAAAAACTGTTTTTT. Translation: CASTGTGTGSEKLFF. Looking up the rest from reference TRBV2 and TRBJ1-4 gives the full variable domain: EPEVTQTPSHQVTQMGQEVILRCVPISNHLYFYWYRQILGQKVEFLVSFYNNEISEKSEIFDDQFSVERPDGSNFTLKIRSTKLEDSAMYFCASTGTGTGSEKLFFGSGTQLSVL.

This chain uses TRBV7-9 with TRBJ1-3, with a possible D match to TRBD1 (5 bases). The CDR3 consists of 16 residues. From germline, CDR1 is SEHNR and CDR2 FQNEAQ (reference sequence). Trimming pared 1 base from V and 0 bases from J, leaving 10 bases between. The CDR3 bases are TGTGCCAGCAGCTTAGTGGCCGGGGGCTCTGGAAACACCATATATTTT. Its protein product is CASSLVAGGSGNTIYF.

This clone was counted once. This chain connects TRBV2 to TRBJ2-3; D not resolved. Trimming shortened V by 1 base and J by 3 bases, and 5 bases separated the two germline ends. The CDR3 covers 13 residues. The germline V gene encodes CDR1 SNHLY and CDR2 FYNNEI. CDR3 region: CASSEERTDTQYF. CDR3 in DNA: TGTGCCAGCAGTGAAGAGAGGACAGATACGCAGTATTTT.

The chain couples TRBV5-4 to TRBJ2-1, with 7 bases fitting TRBD1. CDR3 length: 14 residues. Germline V gene sequence: CDR1 SGHNT, CDR2 YYREEE (reference sequence). Trimming cost V 5 bases and J 7 bases; bases outside gene matches: 9. CDR3: CASSPTGAGNEQFF. CDR3 DNA: TGTGCCAGCAGTCCCACAGGGGCCGGGAATGAGCAGTTCTTC.

V usage is TRBV4-1 and J usage is TRBJ2-7; maybe TRBD2 (5 bases). The CDR3 has 13 residues. The V end lost 0 bases, the J end lost 9 bases, and 12 bases lay between the germline ends. Per the germline V gene, CDR1 is MGHRA and CDR2 is YSYEKL. The DNA of the CDR3 is TGCGCCAGCAGCCAAGATGAGGGATCGGGGCAGTACTTC. This gives the protein CASSQDEGSGQYF.

This chain links TRBV27 with TRBJ2-7, with D possibly matching TRBD2 (6 bases). Trimming took 2 bases from V and 4 from J, leaving 6 bases between them. The CDR3 has 12 residues. Germline V lookup: CDR1 MNHEY, CDR2 SMNVEV (reference sequence). The CDR3, as DNA: TGTGCCAGCAGTTTAGCGGGATACGAGCAGTACTTC. Its translation: CASSLAGYEQYF.

The V gene is TRBV4-1, the J gene TRBJ2-5; possibly TRBD2 for D (6 bases). Trimming took off 0 bases at V and 5 bases at J, with 13 bases between the two ends. Germline V CDR1 and CDR2: MGHRA, YSYEKL. This CDR3 spans 15 amino acids. CDR3 nucleotide sequence: TGCGCCAGCAGCCAAGATACGGGGGTGGGGGAGACCCAGTACTTC. Amino acid sequence: CASSQDTGVGETQYF.

This chain connects TRBV7-4 to TRBJ1-3; D possibly corresponds to TRBD1 (6 bases). From germline, CDR1 is SGHVT and CDR2 SQSDAQ. The CDR3 length is 18 residues. The ends were cut back, 1 base at V and 2 bases at J, with 18 bases in the middle. As DNA, the CDR3 is TGTGCCAGCAGCTTAGACAGGGAAGTTCGCTCAGCTGGAAACACCATATATTTT. Its protein product is CASSLDREVRSAGNTIYF. Variable domain in full (rest from reference TRBV7-4 and TRBJ1-3): GAGVSQSPRYKVAKRGRDVALRCDSISGHVTLYWYRQTLGQGSEVLTYSQSDAQRDKSGRPSGRFSAERPERSVSTLKIQRTEQGDSAVYLCASSLDREVRSAGNTIYFGEGSWLTVV.

This clone has more than one count but fewer than ten. The chain couples TRBV2 to TRBJ1-2, with D perhaps TRBD1 (5 bases). The CDR3 loop spans 14 amino acids. Trimming pared 1 base from V and 4 bases from J, leaving 10 bases between. CDR1 is SNHLY and CDR2 is FYNNEI in the germline V gene. CDR3 DNA sequence: TGTGCCAGCAGTGAAGAAGGGGTTGGCTATGGCTACACCTTC. Translating gives CASSEEGVGYGYTF.